This T cell receptor (beta chain) comes out of a study of Ad26.COV2.S vaccination and SARS-CoV-2 variants. About the research overall: By the intramuscular route, Ad26.COV2.S was given once, or twice 56 days apart. Study-wide points: The TCR breadth and depth analyses may have produced an underestimate of total T cell responses.

The data were produced by immunoSEQ multiplex PCR, yet TCRdb's version contains in-frame clones alone and is incomplete. Of 440,000 or so clones listed, around 91% are singletons. A remark on this clone: As yet, its antigen is unknown.

The germline CDR1 and CDR2 sequences are SGHDT and YYEEEE. V shed 3 bases, J shed 9 bases, and the junction held 10 bases outside the gene matches. The CDR3 has 15 residues. Treatment of the sample: some 19 received Ad26.COV2.S at low or high dose, single or two shots; roughly 5 received placebo; per-sample allocation not given. Day 63 after the first vaccine or placebo injection was the time point for sampling. An Ad26 vector expressing Wuhan-strain SARS-CoV-2 spike served as the vaccine. The receptor was isolated from a person aged 18 to 65 who received the Ad26.COV2.S COVID-19 vaccine or a placebo. Sample: peripheral blood, taken in a trial of Ad26.COV2.S vaccine versus placebo. The J gene is TRBJ2-1, the V gene TRBV5-6; 9 nucleotides agree with TRBD2. The CDR3 DNA is TGTGCCAGCAGCTCGAGGTCTAGCGGGACAGTTGAGCAGTTCTTC. This sequence encodes CASSSRSSGTVEQFF.